The 8 T cell receptor beta chains below come from one sample, sequenced in a study of blood T cell repertoires in COVID-19. Some clones are missing from TCRdb's copy, which holds only in-frame ones; the method was immunoSEQ multiplex PCR. The sample comprises 450,000 to 600,000 clones, 87% of which are singletons, and roughly 0.72% rests with the top ten. The sequencing input was PBMCs or T cells enriched from blood (not recorded which). These receptors originate from a woman between 18 and 30 years old who had recovered from COVID-19.

The chain employs TRBV12-3 or TRBV12-4 and TRBJ2-7; D might be TRBD1 (5 bases). V was pared by 1 base and J by 7 bases, with 11 bases between. The CDR3 covers 13 residues. The CDR3 region is CASSLGRVGEQYF. The CDR3 DNA sequence: TGTGCCAGCAGTTTAGGCAGGGTAGGGGAGCAGTACTTC.

The rearrangement uses TRBV6-1 and TRBJ1-6; 7 nucleotides line up with TRBD1. In germline, CDR1 is MNHNS, CDR2 SASEGT. The junction had 9 bases not matched to a gene; V was cut back by 1 base and J by 3 bases. This CDR3 is built from 18 residues. CDR3 sequence (DNA): TGTGCCAGCAGTGAAGTCCCAGGGGGGCCCGACTATAATTCACCCCTCCACTTT. Encoded protein: CASSEVPGGPDYNSPLHF.

The chain combines TRBV7-2 with TRBJ1-3, with D possibly matching TRBD1 (5 bases). This CDR3 spans 16 amino acids. From germline, CDR1 is SGHTA and CDR2 FQGNSA. V lost 5 bases, J lost 1 base, and 15 bases lay in between. As DNA, the CDR3 is TGTGCCAGCAGCGAAGGGACTCCCTTATCTGGAAACACCATATATTTT. Translated: CASSEGTPLSGNTIYF.

This sequence joins TRBV6-6 and TRBJ1-1, with 9 bases aligning to TRBD1. Germline assignment: CDR1 MNHNY and CDR2 SVGAGI (reference sequence). The CDR3 length is 14 residues. The ends lost 6 bases at V and 0 bases at J; junction bases unmatched: 2. The CDR3 spells CASRRTGVNTEAFF. CDR3 bases: TGTGCCAGCAGGAGGACAGGGGTGAACACTGAAGCTTTCTTT.

The rearrangement uses TRBV19 and TRBJ1-1; 9 positions match TRBD1. This CDR3 is 16 amino acids long. Germline CDR1 LNHDA, CDR2 SQIVND (reference sequence). V dropped 2 bases and J dropped 1; count of bases not matched to a gene: 5. In nucleotides, the CDR3 is TGTGCCAGTAGTATACTACCGGGACAGGGGAACACTGAAGCTTTCTTT. Protein product: CASSILPGQGNTEAFF.

The chain combines TRBV7-3 with TRBJ1-6, with TRBD1 matching over 8 bases. With 0 bases clipped from V and 10 bases from J, the junction kept 8 bases outside the gene matches. The CDR3 is made up of 16 amino acids. Germline lookup yields CDR1 SGHTA and CDR2 FQGTGA. The CDR3 bases are TGTGCCAGCAGCTTAACGGGGGACAGGTCGAACTCACCCCTCCACTTT. Its translation: CASSLTGDRSNSPLHF.

V gene TRBV3-1 (or the pseudogene TRBV3-2) combines with J gene TRBJ1-2; 8 bases are a match to TRBD1. Germline assignment: CDR1 LGHDT and CDR2 YNNKEL (reference sequence). The CDR3 runs to 14 residues. Trimming at V came to 1 base and at J to 8 bases, leaving 6 bases not matched to a gene. Here the CDR3 reads CASSQGTGSRGYTF. The DNA for the CDR3 is TGTGCCAGCAGCCAAGGGACAGGGAGTCGCGGCTACACCTTC.

V gene TRBV9 combines with J gene TRBJ2-1; 9 bases fit TRBD2. The CDR3 sequence is 17 residues long. Trimming took 4 bases from V and 6 from J; bases not matched to a gene: 14. CDR1 and CDR2 (germline): SGDLS, YYNGEE. This CDR3 reads CASSPRSGTSYFNEQFF. The CDR3 nucleotides are TGTGCCAGCAGCCCACGTTCCGGGACTAGCTATTTCAATGAGCAGTTCTTC. The full variable domain, rest sourced from reference TRBV9 and TRBJ2-1, is DSGVTQTPKHLITATGQRVTLRCSPRSGDLSVYWYQQSLDQGLQFLIQYYNGEERAKGNILERFSAQQFPDLHSELNLSSLELGDSALYFCASSPRSGTSYFNEQFFGPGTRLTVL.